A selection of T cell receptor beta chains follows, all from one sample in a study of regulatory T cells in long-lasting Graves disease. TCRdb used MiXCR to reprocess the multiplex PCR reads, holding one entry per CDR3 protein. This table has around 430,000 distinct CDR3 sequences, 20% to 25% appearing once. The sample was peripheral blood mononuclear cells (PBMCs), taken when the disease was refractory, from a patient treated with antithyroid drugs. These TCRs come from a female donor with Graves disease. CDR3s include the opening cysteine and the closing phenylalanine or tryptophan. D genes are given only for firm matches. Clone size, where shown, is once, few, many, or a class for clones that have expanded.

CDR3aa: CASSSGTSGYEQYF
CDR3nt: TGTGCCAGCAGCTCCGGGACTAGCGGCTACGAGCAGTACTTC
j_gene: TRBJ2-7
abundance: many
v_gene: TRBV7-9
d_gene: TRBD2

CDR3aa: CSARGWTNYGQGARIQIGALHF
CDR3nt: TGCAGTGCTAGGGGGTGGACCAACTATGGACAGGGGGCGAGGATTCAAATTGGGGCCCTCCACTTT
j_gene: TRBJ1-6
abundance: few
v_gene: TRBV20-1
d_gene: TRBD1

CDR3aa: CASRDEGRGSPLHF
CDR3nt: TGTGCCAGCAGGGACGAGGGGCGAGGTTCACCCCTCCACTTT
j_gene: TRBJ1-6
abundance: many
v_gene: TRBV7-2
d_gene: -

CDR3aa: CASSFPQGGLAGSTDTQYF
CDR3nt: TGTGCCAGCAGTTTCCCACAGGGGGGACTAGCGGGGTCCACAGATACGCAGTATTTT
j_gene: TRBJ2-3
abundance: -
v_gene: TRBV28
d_gene: TRBD2

CDR3aa: CASSAWTEYTEAFF
CDR3nt: TGTGCCAGCAGCGCTTGGACAGAATACACTGAAGCTTTCTTT
j_gene: TRBJ1-1
abundance: many
v_gene: TRBV28
d_gene: -

CDR3aa: CSVEPGTTNTGELFF
CDR3nt: TGCAGCGTGGAGCCCGGGACAACCAACACCGGGGAGCTGTTTTTT
j_gene: TRBJ2-2
abundance: -
v_gene: TRBV29-1
d_gene: -

CDR3aa: CASSRGSRSTQYF
CDR3nt: TGTGCCAGCAGCAGGGGATCCCGGAGTACCCAGTACTTC
j_gene: TRBJ2-5
abundance: -
v_gene: TRBV12-3/TRBV12-4
d_gene: -

CDR3aa: CASQQGTNQPQHF
CDR3nt: TGTGCCAGTCAACAGGGCACCAATCAGCCCCAGCATTTT
j_gene: TRBJ1-5
abundance: many
v_gene: TRBV12-3/TRBV12-4
d_gene: -

CDR3aa: CASSSQGSGTSWQYF
CDR3nt: TGTGCCAGCAGTTCACAGGGGAGCGGGACGTCCTGGCAGTACTTC
j_gene: TRBJ2-7
abundance: many
v_gene: TRBV28
d_gene: -

CDR3aa: CATAGYNEQFF
CDR3nt: TGTGCCACCGCAGGGTACAATGAGCAGTTCTTC
j_gene: TRBJ2-1
abundance: -
v_gene: TRBV15
d_gene: -

CDR3aa: CASTDFGRGAYGYTF
CDR3nt: TGTGCCAGCACCGATTTCGGCCGGGGGGCGTATGGCTACACCTTC
j_gene: TRBJ1-2
abundance: -
v_gene: TRBV7-9
d_gene: -

CDR3aa: CASSMNPGAAYGYTF
CDR3nt: TGTGCCAGTAGTATGAATCCGGGGGCGGCCTATGGCTACACCTTC
j_gene: TRBJ1-2
abundance: few
v_gene: TRBV19
d_gene: -

CDR3aa: CASSLSEDRSNTEAFF
CDR3nt: TGTGCCAGCAGCCTATCCGAGGACAGGTCGAACACTGAAGCTTTCTTT
j_gene: TRBJ1-1
abundance: few
v_gene: TRBV7-8
d_gene: TRBD1

CDR3aa: CASANSRGSNQPQHF
CDR3nt: TGTGCCAGCGCCAACAGTCGTGGTAGCAATCAGCCCCAGCATTTT
j_gene: TRBJ1-5
abundance: few
v_gene: TRBV6-1
d_gene: -

CDR3aa: CASSSFIAGGPYEQYF
CDR3nt: TGTGCCAGCAGTTCCTTTATAGCGGGGGGCCCCTACGAGCAGTACTTC
j_gene: TRBJ2-7
abundance: many
v_gene: TRBV28
d_gene: TRBD2

CDR3aa: CASSDDSRGEKLFF
CDR3nt: TGTGCCAGCAGCGACGACAGTAGGGGTGAAAAACTGTTTTTT
j_gene: TRBJ1-4
abundance: many
v_gene: TRBV12-3/TRBV12-4
d_gene: -

CDR3aa: CSVIDRAGGELFF
CDR3nt: TGCAGCGTGATTGACAGGGCGGGTGGGGAGCTGTTTTTT
j_gene: TRBJ2-2
abundance: -
v_gene: TRBV29-1
d_gene: TRBD1

CDR3aa: CASSEYSGHEQYF
CDR3nt: TGTGCCAGCAGTGAATATTCGGGCCACGAGCAGTACTTC
j_gene: TRBJ2-7
abundance: -
v_gene: TRBV25-1
d_gene: -

CDR3aa: CASSELLSGAQNEKLFF
CDR3nt: TGTGCCAGCAGTGAATTATTGTCGGGGGCCCAAAATGAAAAACTGTTTTTT
j_gene: TRBJ1-4
abundance: -
v_gene: TRBV6-2/TRBV6-3
d_gene: -

CDR3aa: CSAPDRRRAETQYF
CDR3nt: TGCAGCGCCCCCGATAGACGGAGGGCAGAGACCCAGTACTTC
j_gene: TRBJ2-5
abundance: many
v_gene: TRBV20-1
d_gene: -

CDR3aa: CASSYLWGPNTGELFF
CDR3nt: TGTGCCAGCAGTTACTTGTGGGGCCCGAACACCGGGGAGCTGTTTTTT
j_gene: TRBJ2-2
abundance: few
v_gene: TRBV6-9
d_gene: -

CDR3aa: CSVEPSSSGGAIQYF
CDR3nt: TGCAGCGTTGAACCGTCTAGTAGCGGGGGGGCCATTCAGTACTTC
j_gene: TRBJ2-4
abundance: few
v_gene: TRBV29-1
d_gene: TRBD2

CDR3aa: CAISTNTEAFF
CDR3nt: TGTGCCATCAGCACCAACACTGAAGCTTTCTTT
j_gene: TRBJ1-1
abundance: many
v_gene: TRBV10-3
d_gene: -

CDR3aa: CAWSLLGPTSEQYF
CDR3nt: TGTGCCTGGTCCCTACTGGGGCCTACCTCCGAGCAGTACTTC
j_gene: TRBJ2-7
abundance: few
v_gene: TRBV30
d_gene: -

CDR3aa: CASSLASLTYEQYF
CDR3nt: TGTGCCAGCAGTTTGGCATCGCTTACCTACGAGCAGTACTTC
j_gene: TRBJ2-7
abundance: many
v_gene: TRBV12-3/TRBV12-4
d_gene: -

CDR3aa: CSAWEEEYEQYF
CDR3nt: TGCAGTGCGTGGGAGGAGGAGTACGAGCAGTACTTC
j_gene: TRBJ2-7
abundance: -
v_gene: TRBV20-1
d_gene: -

CDR3aa: CASRKQGARYNSPLHF
CDR3nt: TGTGCCAGCAGGAAACAGGGGGCCCGCTATAATTCACCCCTCCACTTT
j_gene: TRBJ1-6
abundance: many
v_gene: TRBV28
d_gene: TRBD1

CDR3aa: CASSPGLAGNTGELFF
CDR3nt: TGTGCCAGCAGTCCCGGACTAGCGGGGAACACCGGGGAGCTGTTTTTT
j_gene: TRBJ2-2
abundance: many
v_gene: TRBV28
d_gene: TRBD2

CDR3aa: CASSFPGGYGYTF
CDR3nt: TGTGCCAGCAGCTTTCCGGGAGGCTATGGCTACACCTTC
j_gene: TRBJ1-2
abundance: many
v_gene: TRBV11-3
d_gene: -

CDR3aa: CSAGQRENQPQHF
CDR3nt: TGCAGTGCTGGGCAAAGGGAAAATCAGCCCCAGCATTTT
j_gene: TRBJ1-5
abundance: many
v_gene: TRBV20-1
d_gene: -

CDR3aa: CASSKDTGAREKLFF
CDR3nt: TGTGCCAGCAGCAAAGATACAGGGGCGCGTGAAAAACTGTTTTTT
j_gene: TRBJ1-4
abundance: -
v_gene: TRBV3-1
d_gene: TRBD1

CDR3aa: CASSLVGALPGNTIYF
CDR3nt: TGTGCCAGCAGCTTAGTGGGGGCCCTACCGGGAAACACCATATATTTT
j_gene: TRBJ1-3
abundance: -
v_gene: TRBV11-2
d_gene: -

CDR3aa: CASRTLKHSNQPQHF
CDR3nt: TGTGCCAGCAGGACCCTCAAACACTCGAATCAGCCCCAGCATTTT
j_gene: TRBJ1-5
abundance: many
v_gene: TRBV2
d_gene: -

CDR3aa: CGARGQGLAGGPPGLQFF
CDR3nt: TGCGGTGCTAGAGGACAGGGACTAGCGGGAGGGCCCCCCGGTTTGCAGTTCTTC
j_gene: TRBJ2-1
abundance: few
v_gene: TRBV20-1
d_gene: TRBD2

CDR3aa: CASSSPSGDRPLHF
CDR3nt: TGTGCCAGCAGCTCCCCCAGCGGGGATCGACCCCTCCACTTT
j_gene: TRBJ1-6
abundance: few
v_gene: TRBV5-5
d_gene: -

CDR3aa: CASSASLMIGELFF
CDR3nt: TGTGCCAGCAGCGCATCACTTATGATTGGGGAGCTGTTTTTT
j_gene: TRBJ2-2
abundance: many
v_gene: TRBV7-2
d_gene: -

CDR3aa: CASSVGTGGEAFF
CDR3nt: TGTGCCAGCAGCGTTGGGACAGGGGGTGAAGCTTTCTTT
j_gene: TRBJ1-1
abundance: few
v_gene: TRBV9
d_gene: TRBD1

CDR3aa: CAWNRDRATEAFF
CDR3nt: TGTGCCTGGAACCGGGACAGGGCCACTGAAGCTTTCTTT
j_gene: TRBJ1-1
abundance: few
v_gene: TRBV30
d_gene: TRBD1

CDR3aa: CSASKAGGVETQYF
CDR3nt: TGCAGTGCTAGTAAAGCGGGAGGGGTGGAGACCCAGTACTTC
j_gene: TRBJ2-5
abundance: few
v_gene: TRBV20-1
d_gene: TRBD2

CDR3aa: CASRDGRGWRSGANVLTF
CDR3nt: TGTGCCAGCCGGGACGGGCGAGGTTGGCGCTCTGGGGCCAACGTCCTGACTTTC
j_gene: TRBJ2-6
abundance: few
v_gene: TRBV6-1
d_gene: -

CDR3aa: CASSLAGFGTPEPQHF
CDR3nt: TGTGCCAGCAGCTTAGCAGGTTTCGGGACTCCCGAACCCCAGCATTTT
j_gene: TRBJ1-5
abundance: -
v_gene: TRBV7-8
d_gene: -

CDR3aa: CASSFSANEKLFF
CDR3nt: TGTGCCAGCAGCTTCAGCGCTAATGAAAAACTGTTTTTT
j_gene: TRBJ1-4
abundance: few
v_gene: TRBV7-9
d_gene: -

CDR3aa: CASSRTGFEEYEQYF
CDR3nt: TGTGCCAGCAGCCGGACAGGGTTTGAGGAATACGAGCAGTACTTC
j_gene: TRBJ2-7
abundance: few
v_gene: TRBV6-1
d_gene: TRBD1

CDR3aa: CASSEGASGGPWETQYF
CDR3nt: TGTGCCAGCAGCGAAGGTGCTAGCGGGGGGCCGTGGGAGACCCAGTACTTC
j_gene: TRBJ2-5
abundance: -
v_gene: TRBV6-4
d_gene: TRBD2

CDR3aa: CSATGQSHYGYTF
CDR3nt: TGCAGTGCTACTGGACAGAGCCACTATGGCTACACCTTC
j_gene: TRBJ1-2
abundance: many
v_gene: TRBV20-1
d_gene: -

CDR3aa: CSARMDEAFF
CDR3nt: TGCAGCGCCCGAATGGATGAAGCTTTCTTT
j_gene: TRBJ1-1
abundance: many
v_gene: TRBV29-1
d_gene: -

CDR3aa: CASSPGGPPGETQYF
CDR3nt: TGTGCCAGCAGCCCGGGAGGGCCTCCTGGGGAGACCCAGTACTTC
j_gene: TRBJ2-5
abundance: few
v_gene: TRBV11-2
d_gene: TRBD2

CDR3aa: CASSLLAANTEAFF
CDR3nt: TGTGCCAGCAGTTTACTGGCGGCGAACACTGAAGCTTTCTTT
j_gene: TRBJ1-1
abundance: many
v_gene: TRBV12-3/TRBV12-4
d_gene: -

CDR3aa: CASRFRNQPQHF
CDR3nt: TGTGCCAGCAGATTTCGCAATCAGCCCCAGCATTTT
j_gene: TRBJ1-5
abundance: few
v_gene: TRBV6-2/TRBV6-3
d_gene: -

CDR3aa: CASSFERGLLKETQYF
CDR3nt: TGTGCCAGCAGCTTTGAGCGGGGGCTTCTAAAAGAGACCCAGTACTTC
j_gene: TRBJ2-5
abundance: few
v_gene: TRBV7-2
d_gene: TRBD2

CDR3aa: CSVEEGVGTEAFF
CDR3nt: TGCAGCGTTGAAGAGGGCGTCGGCACTGAAGCTTTCTTT
j_gene: TRBJ1-1
abundance: many
v_gene: TRBV29-1
d_gene: -

CDR3aa: CASSDTLGRTGSGANVLTF
CDR3nt: TGTGCCAGCAGTGACACCTTGGGACGGACCGGATCTGGGGCCAACGTCCTGACTTTC
j_gene: TRBJ2-6
abundance: many
v_gene: TRBV25-1
d_gene: -

CDR3aa: CASSPAQGWQTQYF
CDR3nt: TGTGCCAGCAGTCCCGCACAGGGTTGGCAGACCCAGTACTTC
j_gene: TRBJ2-5
abundance: -
v_gene: TRBV6-1
d_gene: -

CDR3aa: CASRSPSPGPQHF
CDR3nt: TGTGCCAGCAGATCCCCAAGCCCTGGGCCCCAGCATTTT
j_gene: TRBJ1-5
abundance: few
v_gene: TRBV28
d_gene: -

CDR3aa: CASSFGGAQGGNQPQHF
CDR3nt: TGTGCCAGCAGTTTTGGGGGTGCACAGGGGGGCAATCAGCCCCAGCATTTT
j_gene: TRBJ1-5
abundance: many
v_gene: TRBV12-3/TRBV12-4
d_gene: TRBD1

CDR3aa: CASSFRTGNQETQYF
CDR3nt: TGTGCCAGCAGTTTCCGGACAGGGAACCAAGAGACCCAGTACTTC
j_gene: TRBJ2-5
abundance: -
v_gene: TRBV6-5
d_gene: TRBD1

CDR3aa: CATSVDRGYEQYF
CDR3nt: TGTGCCACCAGCGTGGACAGGGGTTACGAGCAGTACTTC
j_gene: TRBJ2-7
abundance: many
v_gene: TRBV15
d_gene: TRBD1

CDR3aa: CASSWGNAEAFF
CDR3nt: TGCGCCAGCTCTTGGGGGAACGCTGAAGCTTTCTTT
j_gene: TRBJ1-1
abundance: -
v_gene: TRBV5-1
d_gene: -

CDR3aa: CASSYGSSYNSPLHF
CDR3nt: TGTGCCAGCAGCTATGGGTCCTCCTATAATTCACCCCTCCACTTT
j_gene: TRBJ1-6
abundance: -
v_gene: TRBV7-2
d_gene: -

CDR3aa: CASSKGAALSYEQYF
CDR3nt: TGTGCCAGCAGCAAAGGGGCAGCCTTATCTTACGAGCAGTACTTC
j_gene: TRBJ2-7
abundance: many
v_gene: TRBV9
d_gene: -